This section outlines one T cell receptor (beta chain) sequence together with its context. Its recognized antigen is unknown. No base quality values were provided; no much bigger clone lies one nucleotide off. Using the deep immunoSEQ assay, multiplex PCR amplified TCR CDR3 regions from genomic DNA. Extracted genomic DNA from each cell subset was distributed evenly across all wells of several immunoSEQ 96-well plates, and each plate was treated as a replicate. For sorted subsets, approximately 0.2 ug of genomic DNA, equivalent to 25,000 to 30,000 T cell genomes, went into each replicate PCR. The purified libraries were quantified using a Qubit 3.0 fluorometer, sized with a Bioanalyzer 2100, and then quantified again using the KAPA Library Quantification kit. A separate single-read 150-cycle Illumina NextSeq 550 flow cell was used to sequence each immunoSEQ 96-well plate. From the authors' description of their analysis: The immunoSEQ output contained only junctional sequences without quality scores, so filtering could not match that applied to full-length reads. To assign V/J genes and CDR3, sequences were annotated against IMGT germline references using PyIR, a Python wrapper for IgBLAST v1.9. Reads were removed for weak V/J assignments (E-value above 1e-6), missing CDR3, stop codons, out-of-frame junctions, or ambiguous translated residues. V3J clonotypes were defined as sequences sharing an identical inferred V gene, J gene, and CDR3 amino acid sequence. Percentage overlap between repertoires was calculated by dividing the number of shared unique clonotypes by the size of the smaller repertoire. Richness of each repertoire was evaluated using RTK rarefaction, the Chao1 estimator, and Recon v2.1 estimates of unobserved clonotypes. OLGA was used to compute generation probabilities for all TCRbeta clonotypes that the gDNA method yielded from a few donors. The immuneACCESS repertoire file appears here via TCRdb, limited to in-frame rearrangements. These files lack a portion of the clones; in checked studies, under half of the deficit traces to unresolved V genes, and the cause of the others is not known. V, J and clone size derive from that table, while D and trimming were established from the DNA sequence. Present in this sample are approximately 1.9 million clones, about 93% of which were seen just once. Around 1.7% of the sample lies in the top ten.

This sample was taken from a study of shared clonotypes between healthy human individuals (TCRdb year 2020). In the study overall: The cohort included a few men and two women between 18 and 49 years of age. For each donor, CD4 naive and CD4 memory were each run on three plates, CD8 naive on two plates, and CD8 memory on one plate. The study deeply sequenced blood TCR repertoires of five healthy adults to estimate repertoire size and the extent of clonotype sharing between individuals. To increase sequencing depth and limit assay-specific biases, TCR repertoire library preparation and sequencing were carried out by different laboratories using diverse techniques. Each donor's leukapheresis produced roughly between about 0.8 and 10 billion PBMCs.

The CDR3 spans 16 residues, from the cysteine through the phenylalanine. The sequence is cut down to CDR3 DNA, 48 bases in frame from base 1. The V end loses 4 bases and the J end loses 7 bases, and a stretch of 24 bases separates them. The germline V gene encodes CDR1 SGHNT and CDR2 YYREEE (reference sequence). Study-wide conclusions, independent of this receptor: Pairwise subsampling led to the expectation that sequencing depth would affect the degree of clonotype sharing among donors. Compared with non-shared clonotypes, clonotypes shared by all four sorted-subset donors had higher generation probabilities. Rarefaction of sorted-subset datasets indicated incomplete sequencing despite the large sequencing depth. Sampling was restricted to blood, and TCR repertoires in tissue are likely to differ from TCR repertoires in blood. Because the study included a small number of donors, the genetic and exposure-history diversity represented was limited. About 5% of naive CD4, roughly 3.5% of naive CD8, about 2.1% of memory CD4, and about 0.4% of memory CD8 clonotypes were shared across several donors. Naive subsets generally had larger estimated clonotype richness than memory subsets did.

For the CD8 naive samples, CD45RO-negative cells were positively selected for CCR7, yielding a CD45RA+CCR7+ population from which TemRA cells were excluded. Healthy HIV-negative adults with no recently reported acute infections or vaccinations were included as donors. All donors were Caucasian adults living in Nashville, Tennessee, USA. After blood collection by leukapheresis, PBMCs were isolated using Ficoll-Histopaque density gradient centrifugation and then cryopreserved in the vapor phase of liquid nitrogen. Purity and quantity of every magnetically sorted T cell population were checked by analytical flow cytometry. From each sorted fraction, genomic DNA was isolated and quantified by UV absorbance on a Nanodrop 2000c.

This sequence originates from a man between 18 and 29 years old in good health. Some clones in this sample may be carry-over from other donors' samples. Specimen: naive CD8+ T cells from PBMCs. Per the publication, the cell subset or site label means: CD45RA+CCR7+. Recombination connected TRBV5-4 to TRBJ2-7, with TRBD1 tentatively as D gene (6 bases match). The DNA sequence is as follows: TGTGCCAGCAGCCCATCGGACAGCCCCTCGACGGGGGAGCAGTACTTC. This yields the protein CASSPSDSPSTGEQYF.